The 13 T cell receptor beta chains in this list originate from one sample, sequenced in a study of T cell changes during pregnancy in multiple sclerosis. Assay: immunoSEQ multiplex PCR; the TCRdb copy retains only in-frame clones and omits some. The sample shows approximately 87,000 clones, 90% to 95% of them seen only once. Sequencing used CD4+ T cells from peripheral blood mononuclear cells, obtained in the second trimester of pregnancy. Receptor source: a female donor with multiple sclerosis, enrolled in a pregnancy study.

The rearrangement links TRBV10-3 to TRBJ1-1, with a weak D call TRBD1 (5 bases). Germline CDR1 ENHRY, CDR2 SYGVKD. The CDR3 is 14 amino acids. Between the trimmed V and J ends, which lost 7 bases and 1 base, there was a span of 13 bases. CDR3 bases: TGTGCCATCACCCGGGACTCGACGAACACTGAAGCTTTCTTT. Translation: CAITRDSTNTEAFF.

V gene TRBV7-2 combines with J gene TRBJ2-3; TRBD2 is a possible D gene (7 bases). The CDR3 length is 14 residues. Trimming took 3 bases from V and 4 from J, leaving 11 bases between them. Germline V gene lookup returns CDR1 SGHTA and CDR2 FQGNSA. CDR3 in amino acids: CASSLQGRADTQYF. CDR3 DNA: TGTGCCAGCAGCTTGCAGGGGAGGGCAGATACGCAGTATTTT.

The chain couples TRBV18 to TRBJ2-7, with 9 bases that match TRBD1. V lost 1 base and J lost 2; bases outside the gene matches: 3. CDR1 KGHSH and CDR2 LQKENI come from the germline V gene. The CDR3 runs 15 residues. CDR3 loop: CASSPQGQGPYEQYF. DNA of the CDR3: TGTGCCAGCTCACCACAGGGACAGGGACCCTACGAGCAGTACTTC. Full variable domain (missing parts from reference TRBV18 and TRBJ2-7): NAGVMQNPRHLVRRRGQEARLRCSPMKGHSHVYWYRQLPEEGLKFMVYLQKENIIDESGMPKERFSAEFPKEGPSILRIQQVVRGDSAAYFCASSPQGQGPYEQYFGPGTRLTVT.

The rearrangement joins TRBV6-5 to TRBJ2-1; D possibly corresponds to TRBD1 (5 bases). The V gene's germline CDR1 is MNHEY and CDR2 SVGAGI. This CDR3 is built from 12 residues. Trimming cost V 6 bases and J 6 bases, with 9 bases left between them. The CDR3 spells CASRGASNEQFF. The DNA for the CDR3 is TGTGCCAGCAGAGGGGCTTCCAATGAGCAGTTCTTC.

The chain is built from TRBV7-2 and TRBJ1-1; D is perhaps TRBD1 (6 bases). Trimming shortened V by 4 bases and J by 7 bases, and 13 bases separated the two germline ends. Germline CDR1 SGHTA, CDR2 FQGNSA. This CDR3 is built from 13 residues. This CDR3 is CASSWAGEGEAFF. The CDR3 DNA follows: TGTGCCAGCAGCTGGGCAGGGGAAGGTGAAGCTTTCTTT. Variable domain in full (rest from reference TRBV7-2 and TRBJ1-1): GAGVSQSPSNKVTEKGKDVELRCDPISGHTALYWYRQSLGQGLEFLIYFQGNSAPDKSGLPSDRFSAERTGGSVSTLTIQRTQQEDSAVYLCASSWAGEGEAFFGQGTRLTVV.

This clone was recorded only once. This rearrangement joins TRBV6-5 to TRBJ1-3; D remains unclear. Germline V gives CDR1 MNHEY, CDR2 SVGAGI. Trimming took off 5 bases at V and 4 bases at J, with 12 bases between the two ends. The CDR3 consists of 14 residues. The CDR3 nucleotides are TGTGCCAGCAGTAAAGTAGTTAAGGGAAACACCATATATTTT. This sequence encodes CASSKVVKGNTIYF.

The chain uses TRBV2 and TRBJ1-6; D is uncertain. The CDR3 has 16 amino acids. V was trimmed by 7 bases and J by 7 bases, leaving 20 bases between them. Per the germline V gene, CDR1 is SNHLY and CDR2 is FYNNEI. The CDR3 spells CASTQTSRVRNSPLHF. For the CDR3, the DNA is TGTGCCAGCACCCAAACGTCGAGGGTTCGGAATTCACCCCTCCACTTT.

This clone has only a few counts. The chain joins TRBV15 to TRBJ2-5, with D tentatively TRBD2 (5 bases). This CDR3 contains 15 residues. Germline assignment: CDR1 LNHNV and CDR2 YYDKDF (reference sequence). Trimming pared 3 bases from V and 2 bases from J, leaving 13 bases between. The CDR3 is CATSSHSGRQETQYF. Here the CDR3 DNA reads TGTGCCACCAGCAGCCATAGTGGGAGACAAGAGACCCAGTACTTC.

The chain couples TRBV10-1 to TRBJ1-6; 9 nucleotides line up with TRBD1. This CDR3 is 16 amino acids long. The J segment lost 10 bases and the V segment lost 0 bases, leaving 7 bases of the junction unmatched. CDR1 is WNHNN and CDR2 is SYGVQD in the germline V gene (reference sequence). The CDR3 reads CASSESNRGRVSPLHF. CDR3 nucleotides: TGCGCCAGCAGTGAGTCGAACAGGGGGCGCGTATCACCCCTCCACTTT.

The gene calls are TRBV6-1 and TRBJ2-2; 13 bases map to TRBD2. Germline V CDR1 and CDR2: MNHNS, SASEGT. V dropped 8 bases and J dropped 12; count of bases not matched to a gene: 9. This CDR3 region has 14 residues. CDR3 sequence reads: CASPGTSGIGKLFF. Written as DNA, the CDR3 is TGTGCCAGCCCCGGGACTAGCGGGATAGGGAAGCTGTTTTTT.

The rearrangement links TRBV10-3 to TRBJ2-1; D remains unclear. CDR1 and CDR2 from the germline V gene are ENHRY and SYGVKD. The CDR3 extends over 16 amino acids. Trimming pared 0 bases from V and 3 bases from J, leaving 12 bases between. The CDR3 nucleotides read TGTGCCATCAGTGAGTCGATACAGAGTATCTACAATGAGCAGTTCTTC. Its translation is CAISESIQSIYNEQFF.

A single count supports this clone. This sequence joins TRBV28 and TRBJ2-1, with TRBD2 matching 11 bases. Trimming at V came to 6 bases and at J to 9 bases, leaving 10 bases not matched to a gene. CDR3 length: 15 amino acids. Germline-derived CDR1 and CDR2 are MDHEN and SYDVKM. The CDR3 region has the DNA TGTGCCAGCAGATCAGCCGGGACTAGCGGACTTGAGCAGTTCTTC. Residues: CASRSAGTSGLEQFF.

The chain has TRBV9 and TRBJ1-4; TRBD1 matches 7 bases. This CDR3 contains 16 residues. The germline V gene encodes CDR1 SGDLS and CDR2 YYNGEE. J gave up 4 bases and V 3 bases, and 9 bases lay outside the gene matches. CDR3 coding DNA: TGTGCCAGCAGCGAGGGAGCAGGGGGATATAATGAAAAACTGTTTTTT. Translated: CASSEGAGGYNEKLFF.